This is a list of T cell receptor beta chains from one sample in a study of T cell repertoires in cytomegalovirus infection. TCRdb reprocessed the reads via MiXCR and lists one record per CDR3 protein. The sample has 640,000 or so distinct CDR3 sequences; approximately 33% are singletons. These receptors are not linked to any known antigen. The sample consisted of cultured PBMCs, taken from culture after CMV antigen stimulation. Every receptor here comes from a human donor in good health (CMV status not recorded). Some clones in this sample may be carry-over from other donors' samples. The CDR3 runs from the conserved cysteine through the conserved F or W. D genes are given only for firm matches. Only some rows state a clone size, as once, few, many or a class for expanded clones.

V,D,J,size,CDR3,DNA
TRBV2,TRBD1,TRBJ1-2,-,CASIESQGASYGYTF,TGTGCCAGCATCGAATCGCAGGGGGCGAGCTATGGCTACACCTTC
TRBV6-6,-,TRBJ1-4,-,CASSGFYLRAQLFF,TGTGCCAGCAGTGGGTTCTACTTGAGGGCACAACTGTTTTTT
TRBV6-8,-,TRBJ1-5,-,CASNVPGSREPQHF,TGTGCCAGCAATGTTCCAGGGTCTAGGGAGCCCCAGCATTTT
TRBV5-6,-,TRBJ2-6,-,CASSLVLHSGANVLTF,TGTGCCAGCAGCTTGGTTCTGCACTCTGGGGCCAACGTCCTGACTTTC
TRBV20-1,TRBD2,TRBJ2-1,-,CSARDRMGAGGVYNEQFF,TGCAGTGCTAGAGATAGGATGGGGGCGGGAGGAGTCTACAATGAGCAGTTCTTC
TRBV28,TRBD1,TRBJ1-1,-,CASILTGATEAFF,TGTGCCAGCATCCTGACAGGGGCCACTGAAGCTTTCTTT
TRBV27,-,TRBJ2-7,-,CASSFTGPHEAQYF,TGTGCCAGCAGTTTTACCGGGCCTCACGAAGCGCAGTACTTC
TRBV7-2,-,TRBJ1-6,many,CASSRQGQKNSPLHF,TGTGCCAGCAGCCGTCAGGGCCAGAAGAATTCACCCCTCCACTTT
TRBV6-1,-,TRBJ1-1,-,CASSMGRTTEAFF,TGTGCCAGCAGTATGGGACGGACCACTGAAGCTTTCTTT
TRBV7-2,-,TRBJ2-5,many,CASSPGSPQETQYF,TGTGCCAGCAGCCCGGGATCGCCTCAAGAGACCCAGTACTTC
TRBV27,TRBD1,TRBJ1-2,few,CASSRTTGTAYGYTF,TGTGCCAGCAGCCGAACAACCGGGACAGCCTATGGCTACACCTTC
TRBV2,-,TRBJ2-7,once,CASSEQGKAYEQYF,TGTGCCAGCAGTGAACAGGGGAAAGCGTACGAGCAGTACTTC
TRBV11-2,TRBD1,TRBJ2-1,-,CASSSLIRTGTNEQFF,TGTGCCAGCAGCTCCCTGATTAGGACAGGGACCAATGAGCAGTTCTTC
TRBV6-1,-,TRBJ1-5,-,CASSRDQPQHF,TGTGCCAGCAGCCGAGATCAGCCCCAGCATTTT
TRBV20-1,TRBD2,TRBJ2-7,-,CSAETLLAGYSYEQYF,TGCAGTGCTGAGACCCTCCTAGCGGGGTATAGCTACGAGCAGTACTTC
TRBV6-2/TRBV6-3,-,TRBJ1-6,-,CASSYLASRRYSPLHF,TGTGCCAGCAGTTACTTGGCGTCCCGAAGATATTCACCCCTCCACTTT
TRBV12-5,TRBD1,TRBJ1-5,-,CASATGTDYSNQPQHF,TGTGCTAGTGCAACCGGGACAGATTATAGCAATCAGCCCCAGCATTTT
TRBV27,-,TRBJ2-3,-,CASSSPPGVSTDTQYF,TGTGCCAGCAGTTCACCCCCAGGGGTAAGCACAGATACGCAGTATTTT
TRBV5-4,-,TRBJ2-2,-,CASSLKRSTGELFF,TGTGCCAGCAGCTTGAAAAGATCGACCGGGGAGCTGTTTTTT
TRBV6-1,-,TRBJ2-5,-,CASSEDRQLQETQYF,TGTGCCAGCAGTGAAGATCGGCAGCTACAAGAGACCCAGTACTTC